The rows below give T cell receptor beta chains drawn from one sample of a study of technical replicates of blood from a handful of donors. Profiled with immunoSEQ multiplex PCR; TCRdb holds only in-frame clones, not every one. This sample has under 75,000 clones, with around 95% found just once. Sequenced material: T cells isolated from PBMCs. The source of these receptors is a human donor in good health. Both conserved end residues are part of each CDR3. Each record gives: J gene, D gene, clone size, V gene, CDR3 protein, CDR3 DNA. The D gene is left open where the match is weak. Clone size, where shown, is once, few, many, or a class for clones that have expanded.

j_gene: TRBJ2-7; d_gene: TRBD1; abundance: -; v_gene: TRBV4-1; CDR3aa: CASSQEQGGGYEQYF; CDR3nt: TGCGCCAGCAGCCAAGAACAGGGGGGCGGGTACGAGCAGTACTTC
j_gene: TRBJ1-2; d_gene: TRBD1; abundance: once; v_gene: TRBV29-1; CDR3aa: CSVPTPQGGYTF; CDR3nt: TGCAGCGTACCTACACCACAGGGGGGCTACACCTTC
j_gene: TRBJ2-5; d_gene: TRBD2; abundance: -; v_gene: TRBV6-1; CDR3aa: CASTEATSGGETQYF; CDR3nt: TGTGCCAGCACCGAAGCAACCTCCGGGGGGGAGACCCAGTACTTC
j_gene: TRBJ1-5; d_gene: -; abundance: -; v_gene: TRBV10-3; CDR3aa: CAIRGGGNQPQHF; CDR3nt: TGTGCCATCAGGGGAGGGGGCAATCAGCCCCAGCATTTT
j_gene: TRBJ1-5; d_gene: -; abundance: -; v_gene: TRBV4-3; CDR3aa: CASSQGTGSLGQPQHF; CDR3nt: TGCGCCAGCAGCCAAGGTACTGGGTCCCTAGGTCAGCCCCAGCATTTT
j_gene: TRBJ2-5; d_gene: -; abundance: -; v_gene: TRBV19; CDR3aa: CASSTTGLETQYF; CDR3nt: TGTGCCAGTAGTACCACAGGGTTGGAGACCCAGTACTTC
j_gene: TRBJ2-3; d_gene: TRBD2; abundance: -; v_gene: TRBV6-1; CDR3aa: CASTISGMVDTQYF; CDR3nt: TGTGCCAGCACCATTAGCGGGATGGTAGATACGCAGTATTTT
j_gene: TRBJ2-7; d_gene: -; abundance: once; v_gene: TRBV28; CDR3aa: CASTSGGYEQYF; CDR3nt: TGTGCCAGCACCTCGGGTGGTTACGAGCAGTACTTC
j_gene: TRBJ1-1; d_gene: -; abundance: few; v_gene: TRBV7-9; CDR3aa: CASTWLNGLNTEAFF; CDR3nt: TGTGCCAGCACCTGGCTGAATGGGCTGAACACTGAAGCTTTCTTT
j_gene: TRBJ1-1; d_gene: TRBD1; abundance: -; v_gene: TRBV29-1; CDR3aa: CSAHGQGPYTEAFF; CDR3nt: TGCAGCGCCCATGGACAGGGGCCATACACTGAAGCTTTCTTT
j_gene: TRBJ2-1; d_gene: -; abundance: -; v_gene: TRBV9; CDR3aa: CASSVDMSSYNEQFF; CDR3nt: TGTGCCAGCAGCGTTGACATGAGCTCCTACAATGAGCAGTTCTTC
j_gene: TRBJ2-7; d_gene: -; abundance: -; v_gene: TRBV20-1; CDR3aa: CSAEGRNEQYF; CDR3nt: TGCAGTGCTGAGGGGAGGAACGAGCAGTACTTC
j_gene: TRBJ1-1; d_gene: -; abundance: -; v_gene: TRBV7-2; CDR3aa: CASSSRNTEAFF; CDR3nt: TGTGCCAGCAGCTCGAGGAACACTGAAGCTTTCTTT
j_gene: TRBJ1-2; d_gene: -; abundance: -; v_gene: TRBV6-5; CDR3aa: CASSPQTGYYGYTF; CDR3nt: TGTGCCAGCAGTCCACAGACGGGATACTATGGCTACACCTTC
j_gene: TRBJ1-2; d_gene: -; abundance: -; v_gene: TRBV5-4; CDR3aa: CASTSNYGYTF; CDR3nt: TGTGCCAGCACCTCTAACTATGGCTACACCTTC
j_gene: TRBJ1-3; d_gene: -; abundance: -; v_gene: TRBV9; CDR3aa: CASSVFDNSGNTIYF; CDR3nt: TGTGCCAGCAGCGTCTTTGACAACTCTGGAAACACCATATATTTT
j_gene: TRBJ2-3; d_gene: -; abundance: -; v_gene: TRBV11-2; CDR3aa: CASSFSGRDIIDTQYF; CDR3nt: TGTGCCAGCAGCTTTAGTGGGAGGGACATAATTGATACGCAGTATTTT
j_gene: TRBJ2-3; d_gene: TRBD2; abundance: -; v_gene: TRBV14; CDR3aa: CASSLLHWEVAGSTDTQYF; CDR3nt: TGTGCCAGCAGCCTGCTTCATTGGGAGGTAGCGGGGAGCACAGATACGCAGTATTTT
j_gene: TRBJ1-1; d_gene: -; abundance: -; v_gene: TRBV23-1; CDR3aa: CASSQNYRTEAFF; CDR3nt: TGCGCCAGCAGTCAAAACTATAGGACTGAAGCTTTCTTT
j_gene: TRBJ1-2; d_gene: TRBD1; abundance: -; v_gene: TRBV6-5; CDR3aa: CASRGTTGNGYTF; CDR3nt: TGTGCCAGCAGAGGCACGACAGGGAATGGCTACACCTTC
j_gene: TRBJ1-4; d_gene: TRBD1; abundance: -; v_gene: TRBV18; CDR3aa: CASSPALIGRGPGEKLFF; CDR3nt: TGTGCCAGCTCACCAGCGTTAATAGGCAGGGGGCCCGGTGAAAAACTGTTTTTT
j_gene: TRBJ2-1; d_gene: TRBD1; abundance: -; v_gene: TRBV19; CDR3aa: CASSLYEDRVPLNEQFF; CDR3nt: TGTGCCAGTAGTCTATACGAGGACAGGGTGCCCCTCAATGAGCAGTTCTTC
j_gene: TRBJ2-7; d_gene: -; abundance: -; v_gene: TRBV6-6; CDR3aa: CASTALGGEQYF; CDR3nt: TGTGCCAGCACCGCTCTGGGGGGCGAGCAGTACTTC
j_gene: TRBJ2-1; d_gene: -; abundance: -; v_gene: TRBV5-1; CDR3aa: CASSYSTPYNEQFF; CDR3nt: TGCGCCAGCAGCTACTCGACACCCTACAATGAGCAGTTCTTC
j_gene: TRBJ2-2; d_gene: -; abundance: -; v_gene: TRBV7-3; CDR3aa: CASSLTLNTGELFF; CDR3nt: TGTGCCAGCAGCTTAACCTTGAACACCGGGGAGCTGTTTTTT
j_gene: TRBJ2-1; d_gene: TRBD2; abundance: -; v_gene: TRBV7-6; CDR3aa: CASSLQGLAGGEQFF; CDR3nt: TGTGCCAGCAGCTTACAGGGACTAGCGGGAGGGGAGCAGTTCTTC
j_gene: TRBJ2-1; d_gene: TRBD2; abundance: -; v_gene: TRBV7-3; CDR3aa: CASSRALGTSTNEQFF; CDR3nt: TGTGCCAGCAGTCGTGCTTTGGGGACTAGCACCAATGAGCAGTTCTTC
j_gene: TRBJ2-3; d_gene: -; abundance: -; v_gene: TRBV4-2; CDR3aa: CASSQDPGPGSTADTQYF; CDR3nt: TGTGCCAGCAGCCAAGATCCAGGTCCCGGGAGCACGGCAGATACGCAGTATTTT
j_gene: TRBJ1-1; d_gene: -; abundance: -; v_gene: TRBV30; CDR3aa: CAWSRGGRLNTEAFF; CDR3nt: TGTGCCTGGAGTCGCGGGGGGCGATTGAACACTGAAGCTTTCTTT
j_gene: TRBJ1-4; d_gene: TRBD1; abundance: -; v_gene: TRBV13; CDR3aa: CASSLFRGRREKLFF; CDR3nt: TGTGCCAGCAGTTTATTCAGGGGGCGCCGGGAAAAACTGTTTTTT
j_gene: TRBJ2-7; d_gene: TRBD1; abundance: -; v_gene: TRBV11-3; CDR3aa: CASNKRTGPDEQYF; CDR3nt: TGTGCCAGCAACAAAAGGACAGGGCCCGACGAGCAGTACTTC
j_gene: TRBJ1-5; d_gene: -; abundance: -; v_gene: TRBV7-2; CDR3aa: CASSLAPVRQPQHF; CDR3nt: TGTGCCAGCAGCTTAGCGCCAGTACGCCAGCCCCAGCATTTT
j_gene: TRBJ1-2; d_gene: TRBD1; abundance: once; v_gene: TRBV7-9; CDR3aa: CASSNTGTGYGYTF; CDR3nt: TGTGCCAGCAGCAACACCGGGACAGGGTATGGCTACACCTTC
j_gene: TRBJ2-2; d_gene: -; abundance: -; v_gene: TRBV11-3; CDR3aa: CASSLDPYTGELFF; CDR3nt: TGTGCCAGCAGCTTAGACCCTTACACCGGGGAGCTGTTTTTT
j_gene: TRBJ2-7; d_gene: TRBD2; abundance: once; v_gene: TRBV4-3; CDR3aa: CASSQVLAGTYEQYF; CDR3nt: TGCGCCAGCAGCCAAGTCCTAGCGGGCACCTACGAGCAGTACTTC
j_gene: TRBJ2-7; d_gene: -; abundance: few; v_gene: TRBV4-1; CDR3aa: CASSQNRFYEQYF; CDR3nt: TGCGCCAGCAGCCAAAACAGGTTTTACGAGCAGTACTTC
j_gene: TRBJ2-2; d_gene: -; abundance: -; v_gene: TRBV19; CDR3aa: CASSLIGELFF; CDR3nt: TGTGCCAGTAGTCTTATCGGGGAGCTGTTTTTT
j_gene: TRBJ2-2; d_gene: -; abundance: -; v_gene: TRBV11-2; CDR3aa: CASSLTGNTGELFF; CDR3nt: TGTGCCAGCAGCTTAACGGGGAACACCGGGGAGCTGTTTTTT
j_gene: TRBJ2-2; d_gene: -; abundance: -; v_gene: TRBV7-9; CDR3aa: CASRSKRELRGELFF; CDR3nt: TGTGCCAGCAGGAGCAAACGTGAGCTACGCGGGGAGCTGTTTTTT
j_gene: TRBJ1-5; d_gene: TRBD1; abundance: -; v_gene: TRBV6-1; CDR3aa: CASSEFGPGQGNQPQHF; CDR3nt: TGTGCCAGCAGTGAATTCGGGCCGGGACAGGGCAATCAGCCCCAGCATTTT
j_gene: TRBJ2-7; d_gene: TRBD1; abundance: -; v_gene: TRBV7-9; CDR3aa: CASSPAGRRGPGEQYF; CDR3nt: TGTGCCAGCAGCCCAGCGGGTCGCAGGGGGCCCGGCGAGCAGTACTTC
j_gene: TRBJ2-3; d_gene: TRBD2; abundance: -; v_gene: TRBV9; CDR3aa: CASSVGSSGSTDTQYF; CDR3nt: TGTGCCAGCAGCGTAGGGAGTAGCGGGAGTACAGATACGCAGTATTTT
j_gene: TRBJ2-2; d_gene: TRBD1; abundance: -; v_gene: TRBV6-6; CDR3aa: CASSPGQATGELFF; CDR3nt: TGTGCCAGCAGCCCGGGACAGGCAACCGGGGAGCTGTTTTTT
j_gene: TRBJ2-7; d_gene: -; abundance: -; v_gene: TRBV6-5; CDR3aa: CASSYEHSYEQYF; CDR3nt: TGTGCCAGCAGTTACGAGCACTCCTACGAGCAGTACTTC
j_gene: TRBJ2-5; d_gene: -; abundance: -; v_gene: TRBV5-1; CDR3aa: CASSLWRDQETQYF; CDR3nt: TGCGCCAGCAGCTTGTGGCGGGATCAAGAGACCCAGTACTTC
j_gene: TRBJ1-2; d_gene: TRBD1; abundance: -; v_gene: TRBV6-5; CDR3aa: CASSYRGQEPYGYTF; CDR3nt: TGTGCCAGCAGTTACAGGGGACAGGAACCCTATGGCTACACCTTC
j_gene: TRBJ2-5; d_gene: TRBD1; abundance: -; v_gene: TRBV30; CDR3aa: CAWSGGTGFGETQYF; CDR3nt: TGTGCCTGGAGTGGCGGGACAGGGTTCGGAGAGACCCAGTACTTC
j_gene: TRBJ1-1; d_gene: -; abundance: -; v_gene: TRBV14; CDR3aa: CASSQQLQAEAFF; CDR3nt: TGTGCCAGCAGCCAACAACTACAAGCTGAAGCTTTCTTT
j_gene: TRBJ2-1; d_gene: -; abundance: -; v_gene: TRBV5-4; CDR3aa: CASSSGPGSGNEQFF; CDR3nt: TGTGCCAGCAGCTCGGGTCCGGGCAGCGGCAATGAGCAGTTCTTC
j_gene: TRBJ2-1; d_gene: TRBD1; abundance: -; v_gene: TRBV2; CDR3aa: CASSEDRGFYNEQFF; CDR3nt: TGTGCCAGCAGTGAAGACAGGGGGTTCTACAATGAGCAGTTCTTC
j_gene: TRBJ1-5; d_gene: -; abundance: -; v_gene: TRBV6-6; CDR3aa: CASSYEINQPQHF; CDR3nt: TGTGCCAGCAGTTACGAGATAAATCAGCCCCAGCATTTT
j_gene: TRBJ2-1; d_gene: TRBD2; abundance: -; v_gene: TRBV19; CDR3aa: CATSNLIAGTNEQFF; CDR3nt: TGTGCCACCTCAAATTTGATAGCGGGGACCAATGAGCAGTTCTTC
j_gene: TRBJ2-5; d_gene: TRBD1; abundance: -; v_gene: TRBV9; CDR3aa: CASSVEVSGGETQYF; CDR3nt: TGTGCCAGCAGCGTAGAGGTATCAGGGGGAGAGACCCAGTACTTC
j_gene: TRBJ2-7; d_gene: TRBD2; abundance: -; v_gene: TRBV28; CDR3aa: CASSPGGSGSYEQYF; CDR3nt: TGTGCCAGCAGTCCGGGAGGTAGCGGGAGTTACGAGCAGTACTTC
j_gene: TRBJ1-5; d_gene: -; abundance: -; v_gene: TRBV6-1; CDR3aa: CASSEIGGSGQPQHF; CDR3nt: TGTGCCAGCAGTGAAATTGGAGGGAGTGGTCAGCCCCAGCATTTT